These 10 T cell receptor beta chains originate from one sample sequenced in a study of OX40 agonist ivuxolimab in advanced cancers. The assay was immunoSEQ multiplex PCR, and TCRdb's table has in-frame clones only and misses some. The sample holds tens of thousands of clones, about 82% seen once. The material was CD4+ or CD8+ T cells sorted from blood, obtained in a trial of the OX40 agonist ivuxolimab. The receptors shown here come from an adult with an advanced solid tumor such as melanoma, head and neck, liver or kidney cancer.

The rearrangement uses TRBV6-5 and TRBJ2-7; D possibly corresponds to TRBD1 (5 bases). The germline V gene has CDR1 MNHEY and CDR2 SVGAGI. Trimming took 5 bases from V and 6 from J, leaving 14 bases between them. The CDR3 length is 13 residues. The CDR3 protein is CASSTLSRAEQYF. DNA of the CDR3: TGTGCCAGCAGTACCCTTTCCAGGGCCGAGCAGTACTTC.

This clone is judged medium-sized. J is TRBJ2-3 and V is TRBV2; no clear D gene. The CDR3 is made up of 15 amino acids. Germline V lookup: CDR1 SNHLY, CDR2 FYNNEI. The V end was cut by 1 base, the J end by 1 base, with 9 bases between. The CDR3 loop reads CASSEESDGTDTQYF. The CDR3 nucleotides read TGTGCCAGCAGTGAAGAGTCGGACGGCACAGATACGCAGTATTTT.

The chain combines TRBV7-9 with TRBJ2-7, with a tentative D call TRBD2 (5 bases). The CDR3 totals 16 residues. The V and J ends lost 5 bases and 2 bases respectively, with 19 bases between them. Germline V gene data show CDR1 as SEHNR and CDR2 as FQNEAQ (reference sequence). The CDR3 DNA sequence: TGTGCCAGCAGCCGAGACTTCGACTATACACCCTACGAGCAGTACTTC. Protein: CASSRDFDYTPYEQYF.

The genes are TRBV5-4 and TRBJ1-2, with D possibly matching TRBD1 (5 bases). Trimming left V 5 bases short and J 7 bases short, with 12 bases between. Germline assignment: CDR1 SGHNT and CDR2 YYREEE (reference sequence). The CDR3 loop spans 12 amino acids. DNA for the CDR3: TGTGCCAGCAGTAGAGGGGAACTTGGCTACACCTTC. It translates to CASSRGELGYTF.

V gene TRBV10-3 combines with J gene TRBJ1-2, with D possibly TRBD1 on 5 matching bases. This CDR3 contains 14 residues. The V gene lost 3 bases and the J gene lost 5 bases, with 13 bases spanning the gap. Germline V gene lookup returns CDR1 ENHRY and CDR2 SYGVKD. CDR3 amino acids: CAISDLGVGYGYTF. DNA for the CDR3: TGTGCCATCAGTGACTTGGGGGTAGGTTATGGCTACACCTTC.

The chain carries TRBV28 and TRBJ2-7, with 7 bases that match TRBD1. Germline V gene data show CDR1 as MDHEN and CDR2 as SYDVKM. There are 11 residues in the CDR3. V lost 8 bases to trimming and J lost 2 bases; unmatched junction nucleotides: 0. The DNA of the CDR3 is TGTGCCAGCGGGACAGCCTACGAGCAGTACTTC. Translation gives CASGTAYEQYF. Filled out from reference TRBV28 and TRBJ2-7, the complete variable domain reads DVKVTQSSRYLVKRTGEKVFLECVQDMDHENMFWYRQDPGLGLRLIYFSYDVKMKEKGDIPEGYSVSREKKERFSLILESASTNQTSMYLCASGTAYEQYFGPGTRLTVT.

The chain carries TRBV7-2 and TRBJ2-2; D is undetermined. The V and J ends lost 3 bases and 2 bases respectively, with 4 bases between them. Per germline, CDR1 SGHTA and CDR2 FQGNSA. The CDR3 extends over 13 amino acids. CDR3 residues: CASSFPNTGELFF. The CDR3 DNA follows: TGTGCCAGCAGCTTCCCCAACACCGGGGAGCTGTTTTTT.

The chain carries TRBV2 and TRBJ2-3; D unclear. Between the trimmed V and J ends, which lost 11 bases and 6 bases, there was a span of 12 bases. The CDR3 spans 11 residues. The V gene's germline CDR1 is SNHLY and CDR2 FYNNEI. The CDR3 DNA reads TGTGCCGGTTCTCGATCGGATACGCAGTATTTT. Its translation is CAGSRSDTQYF. The full variable domain, rest sourced from reference TRBV2 and TRBJ2-3, is EPEVTQTPSHQVTQMGQEVILRCVPISNHLYFYWYRQILGQKVEFLVSFYNNEISEKSEIFDDQFSVERPDGSNFTLKIRSTKLEDSAMYFCAGSRSDTQYFGPGTRLTVL.

The rearrangement joins TRBV6-1 to TRBJ2-7; no definite D call. The CDR3 loop spans 14 amino acids. Between the trimmed V and J ends, which lost 1 base and 1 base, there was a span of 8 bases. The V gene's germline CDR1 is MNHNS and CDR2 SASEGT. CDR3 region: CASSEGLESYEQYF. CDR3 sequence (DNA): TGTGCCAGCAGTGAAGGTTTGGAGTCCTACGAGCAGTACTTC.

The rearrangement links TRBV7-9 to TRBJ1-1; 7 nucleotides line up with TRBD1. The CDR3 totals 13 residues. V lost 6 bases to trimming and J lost 7 bases; unmatched junction nucleotides: 8. Germline CDR1 SEHNR, CDR2 FQNEAQ (reference sequence). The CDR3, as DNA: TGTGCCAGCAGGGACGGGACAGCAGATGAAGCTTTCTTT. Encoded protein: CASRDGTADEAFF. Based on the CDR3 plus reference TRBV7-9 and TRBJ1-1, the full variable domain is DTGVSQNPRHKITKRGQNVTFRCDPISEHNRLYWYRQTLGQGPEFLTYFQNEAQLEKSRLLSDRFSAERPKGSFSTLEIQRTEQGDSAMYLCASRDGTADEAFFGQGTRLTVV.